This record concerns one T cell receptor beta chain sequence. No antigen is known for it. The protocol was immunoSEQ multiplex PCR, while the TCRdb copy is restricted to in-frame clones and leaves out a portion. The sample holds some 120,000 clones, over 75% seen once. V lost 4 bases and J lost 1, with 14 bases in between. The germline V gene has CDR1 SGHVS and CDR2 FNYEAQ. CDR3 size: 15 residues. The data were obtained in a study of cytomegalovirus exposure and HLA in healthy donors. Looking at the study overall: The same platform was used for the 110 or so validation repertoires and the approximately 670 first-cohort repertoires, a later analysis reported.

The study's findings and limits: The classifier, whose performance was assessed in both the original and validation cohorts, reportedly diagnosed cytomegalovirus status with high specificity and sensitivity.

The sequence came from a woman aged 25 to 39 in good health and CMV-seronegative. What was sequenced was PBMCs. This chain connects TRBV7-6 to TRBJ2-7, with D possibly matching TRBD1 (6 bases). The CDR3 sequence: CASSSNRVASYEQYF. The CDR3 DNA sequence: TGTGCCAGCAGCTCGAACAGGGTTGCGTCCTACGAGCAGTACTTC.